A selection of T cell receptor beta chains follows, all from one sample in a study of human T cells and chemical hapten exposure. TCRdb reanalysed the RACE reads using MiXCR and keeps one entry per CDR3 protein. The data contain 85,000 or so distinct CDR3 sequences, about 10% of them singletons. Sample: whole blood, taken in connection with sensitization to the hapten diphenylcyclopropenone (DPC). All receptors come from a woman between 50 and 59 years old with alopecia areata. Some clones in this sample may be carry-over from other donors' samples. The conserved cysteine and the conserved F or W are not part of the CDR3 here. Each record gives: J gene, clone size, V gene, CDR3 length, CDR3 protein. Where a row states a size, it is once, few, many or the class of an expanded clone; other rows omit it.

J gene: TRBJ1-1
clone size: many
V gene: TRBV29-1
CDR3 length: 9
CDR3 protein: SYRTNTEAF

J gene: TRBJ2-7
clone size: many
V gene: TRBV18
CDR3 length: 14
CDR3 protein: ASSPGQGIYSYEQY

J gene: TRBJ2-3
clone size: -
V gene: TRBV10-2
CDR3 length: 15
CDR3 protein: ASTARLAGTSTDTQY

J gene: TRBJ2-1
clone size: many
V gene: TRBV20-1
CDR3 length: 10
CDR3 protein: SARGQGRGVF

J gene: TRBJ1-1
clone size: many
V gene: TRBV29-1
CDR3 length: 12
CDR3 protein: SVRTGGAGTEAF

J gene: TRBJ2-5
clone size: few
V gene: TRBV14
CDR3 length: 11
CDR3 protein: ASSFDARGDQY

J gene: TRBJ1-1
clone size: -
V gene: TRBV18
CDR3 length: 12
CDR3 protein: ATTLQGGNTEAF

J gene: TRBJ2-7
clone size: many
V gene: TRBV29-1
CDR3 length: 9
CDR3 protein: SGKHSYEQY

J gene: TRBJ1-5
clone size: -
V gene: TRBV12-3/TRBV12-4
CDR3 length: 13
CDR3 protein: ASSLRGNSNQPQH

J gene: TRBJ2-3
clone size: many
V gene: TRBV6-2/TRBV6-3
CDR3 length: 12
CDR3 protein: ASSLGQATDTQY

J gene: TRBJ2-4
clone size: few
V gene: TRBV20-1
CDR3 length: 14
CDR3 protein: SARGPPPGAKNIQY

J gene: TRBJ2-2
clone size: many
V gene: TRBV7-9
CDR3 length: 13
CDR3 protein: ASSLVGLNTGELF

J gene: TRBJ2-7
clone size: -
V gene: TRBV20-1
CDR3 length: 11
CDR3 protein: SAFRTGSYEQY

J gene: TRBJ2-1
clone size: many
V gene: TRBV7-9
CDR3 length: 17
CDR3 protein: ASSYGLAGPASSYNEQF

J gene: TRBJ1-5
clone size: few
V gene: TRBV6-2/TRBV6-3
CDR3 length: 13
CDR3 protein: ASSENRVGNQPQH

J gene: TRBJ2-3
clone size: -
V gene: TRBV28
CDR3 length: 12
CDR3 protein: ASKTAPRTDTQY

J gene: TRBJ1-5
clone size: many
V gene: TRBV7-2
CDR3 length: 11
CDR3 protein: ASRGQGNQPQH

J gene: TRBJ2-2
clone size: -
V gene: TRBV5-4
CDR3 length: 12
CDR3 protein: ASRGAGNTGELF

J gene: TRBJ1-3
clone size: many
V gene: TRBV21-1
CDR3 length: 16
CDR3 protein: ASSKKRTGKVSGNTIY

J gene: TRBJ2-5
clone size: few
V gene: TRBV28
CDR3 length: 11
CDR3 protein: ASSRGGLETQY

J gene: TRBJ2-1
clone size: few
V gene: TRBV2
CDR3 length: 8
CDR3 protein: ASKYNEQF

J gene: TRBJ2-3
clone size: many
V gene: TRBV10-3
CDR3 length: 11
CDR3 protein: AIGTSGTDTQY

J gene: TRBJ2-7
clone size: many
V gene: TRBV9
CDR3 length: 13
CDR3 protein: ASSHDSGGGVEQY

J gene: TRBJ1-5
clone size: few
V gene: TRBV7-9
CDR3 length: 13
CDR3 protein: ASSLDGQNNQPQH

J gene: TRBJ2-4
clone size: many
V gene: TRBV11-2
CDR3 length: 16
CDR3 protein: ASSLRIAGSGNFGIQY

J gene: TRBJ2-3
clone size: -
V gene: TRBV7-9
CDR3 length: 13
CDR3 protein: ASSLTGLASDTQY

J gene: TRBJ1-5
clone size: few
V gene: TRBV6-2/TRBV6-3
CDR3 length: 14
CDR3 protein: ASKLSGRGGDQPQH

J gene: TRBJ2-3
clone size: few
V gene: TRBV28
CDR3 length: 11
CDR3 protein: APPCWNGDTQY

J gene: TRBJ2-3
clone size: few
V gene: TRBV12-3/TRBV12-4
CDR3 length: 14
CDR3 protein: ASSHGTSGTTDTQY

J gene: TRBJ1-3
clone size: many
V gene: TRBV7-3
CDR3 length: 13
CDR3 protein: ASSLLTGSGNTIY

J gene: TRBJ1-5
clone size: many
V gene: TRBV7-8
CDR3 length: 11
CDR3 protein: ASSLVRGQPQH

J gene: TRBJ2-3
clone size: few
V gene: TRBV5-5
CDR3 length: 14
CDR3 protein: ASSLVSGRATDTQY

J gene: TRBJ1-1
clone size: few
V gene: TRBV10-2
CDR3 length: 13
CDR3 protein: ASSMTGQGHTEAF

J gene: TRBJ1-2
clone size: many
V gene: TRBV28
CDR3 length: 9
CDR3 protein: ASNKVYGYT

J gene: TRBJ2-2
clone size: -
V gene: TRBV7-3
CDR3 length: 14
CDR3 protein: ASSLLGIGTTGELF

J gene: TRBJ1-4
clone size: few
V gene: TRBV18
CDR3 length: 13
CDR3 protein: ASSLRAAADEKLF

J gene: TRBJ1-1
clone size: -
V gene: TRBV20-1
CDR3 length: 14
CDR3 protein: SARDWGGQANTEAF

J gene: TRBJ1-6
clone size: many
V gene: TRBV3-1
CDR3 length: 11
CDR3 protein: ASSRVANSPLH

J gene: TRBJ1-4
clone size: -
V gene: TRBV9
CDR3 length: 12
CDR3 protein: ASSVARGREKLF

J gene: TRBJ2-3
clone size: many
V gene: TRBV6-4
CDR3 length: 14
CDR3 protein: ASSPNVAGGPDTQY

J gene: TRBJ2-7
clone size: many
V gene: TRBV7-9
CDR3 length: 12
CDR3 protein: ASSRTSAPYEQY

J gene: TRBJ2-7
clone size: many
V gene: TRBV11-1
CDR3 length: 12
CDR3 protein: ASSKGLAGDEQY

J gene: TRBJ2-7
clone size: many
V gene: TRBV9
CDR3 length: 13
CDR3 protein: ASSPGTSGGYEQY

J gene: TRBJ2-7
clone size: many
V gene: TRBV21-1
CDR3 length: 9
CDR3 protein: ASSRGDDCH

J gene: TRBJ1-1
clone size: few
V gene: TRBV3-1
CDR3 length: 10
CDR3 protein: ASSHPAAEAF

J gene: TRBJ2-1
clone size: -
V gene: TRBV28
CDR3 length: 12
CDR3 protein: ASSLGGRDYEQF

J gene: TRBJ1-1
clone size: many
V gene: TRBV28
CDR3 length: 13
CDR3 protein: ASNPSTGRGTEAF

J gene: TRBJ2-2
clone size: few
V gene: TRBV7-3
CDR3 length: 13
CDR3 protein: ASSFNGVNTGELF

J gene: TRBJ1-2
clone size: many
V gene: TRBV21-1
CDR3 length: 13
CDR3 protein: ASSRPDNHVYGYT

J gene: TRBJ1-5
clone size: few
V gene: TRBV10-3
CDR3 length: 13
CDR3 protein: AISGAERGNQPQH